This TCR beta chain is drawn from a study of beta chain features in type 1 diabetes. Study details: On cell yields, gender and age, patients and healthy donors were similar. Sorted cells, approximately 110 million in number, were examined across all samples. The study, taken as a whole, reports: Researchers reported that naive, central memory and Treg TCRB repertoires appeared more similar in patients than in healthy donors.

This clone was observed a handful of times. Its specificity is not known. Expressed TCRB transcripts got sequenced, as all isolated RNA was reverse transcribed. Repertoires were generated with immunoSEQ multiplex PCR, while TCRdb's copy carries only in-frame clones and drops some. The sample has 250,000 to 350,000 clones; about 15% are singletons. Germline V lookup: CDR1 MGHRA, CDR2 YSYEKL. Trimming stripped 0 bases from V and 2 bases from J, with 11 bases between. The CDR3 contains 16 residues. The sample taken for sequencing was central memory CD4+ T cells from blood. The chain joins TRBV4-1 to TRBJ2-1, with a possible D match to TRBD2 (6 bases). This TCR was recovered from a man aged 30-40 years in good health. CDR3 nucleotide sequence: TGCGCCAGCAGCCAAGAAGCGGAGGGAGCCTACAATGAGCAGTTCTTC. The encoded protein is CASSQEAEGAYNEQFF.